There are many counts of the clone carrying this T cell receptor (beta chain). The sequenced fragment ends 3 residues before the CDR3 boundary, so the rest is inferred from the germline J gene. The data were produced by immunoSEQ multiplex PCR, yet TCRdb's version contains in-frame clones alone and is incomplete. The sample is made up of tens of thousands of clones, none counted only once. These data are taken from a study of T cell clonality in common variable immunodeficiency. CDR3 length: 14 amino acids. V shed 0 bases and J shed 2 bases, with 8 bases lying between them. Germline V lookup: CDR1 SGHRS, CDR2 YFSETQ.

Sequenced: peripheral blood mononuclear cells. The receptor comes from a person aged 18 to 70 in good health. The chain carries TRBV5-1 and TRBJ1-2; no firm D call. The CDR3 region is CASSLAAENYGYTF. CDR3 bases read: TGCGCCAGCAGCTTGGCCGCGGAAAACTATGGC.